The present T cell receptor (beta chain) was sequenced within a study of chronic HIV infection and antiretroviral therapy. This clonotype has a count of ten or more. One entry per CDR3 protein results from TCRdb running MiXCR on the 5' RACE reads. The data hold more than 25,000 distinct CDR3 sequences, with 7.5% to 10% observed a single time. The length of the CDR3 is 15 residues. With 6 bases clipped from V and 0 bases from J, the junction kept 7 bases outside the gene matches. The germline CDR1 and CDR2 sequences are MNHNS and SASEGT. The sequencing input was peripheral blood. This receptor was identified in an adult who had HIV and had not received antiretroviral therapy, or was an uninfected healthy control (not recorded which). The chain links TRBV6-1 to TRBJ1-2; 7 bases map to TRBD1. CDR3: CASRPGTDPNYGYTF. As DNA, the CDR3 is TGTGCCAGCAGGCCTGGGACAGATCCTAACTATGGCTACACCTTC.